The present entry profiles one T cell receptor (beta chain) with its context. Only a few counts were recorded for this clonotype. Which antigen it targets is not known. Per-base quality was not reported, and no clone a single base away is much larger than it. The TCR beta CDR3 regions were amplified from the RNA transcripts. A first-round RT-PCR of the TCR CDR3 used the HTBI primer set with the Qiagen OneStep RT-PCR kit. Libraries were constructed in a second round of multiplex PCR, after which size selection and purification were carried out. Libraries were sequenced paired-end with 100 bp reads on an Illumina HiSeq2000. From the authors' description of their analysis: SOAPnuke was used to process the raw data, throwing out any read that contained adapters or uncalled bases, had a mean Phred below 15, or lacked an exact constant-primer or identifier match. COPE v1.2.5 was used to merge the high-quality paired reads, and each unique nucleotide sequence was defined as a clonotype. MiTCR v1.1 was used to align the clonotypes against IMGT TRBV, TRBD and TRBJ reference segments. Analysis was restricted to V-J combinations with a frequency above 0.0001, which covered 98% to 99.2% of repertoires. The TCS score was defined as the ratio of F50 (clonal expansion) to E x V (chaos), calculated using BLOSUM62-based TCRdist between CDR3 peptides within each V-J. Welch's t-statistics and random forest reduced several hundred V-J features to some 14, which were used in a naive Bayes classifier (R e1071). TCRdb trimmed the raw reads at Q25, called clones with MiXCR and kept productive beta chains. Each entry merges the rows of one CDR3 protein and shows their most common DNA and genes. What appears here as the V and J calls and clone size reflects TCRdb's work, not the paper's. This sample comprises over 300,000 distinct CDR3 sequences, roughly 15% of them detected only once. In total, the top ten clones hold approximately 35% of the sample.

The data originate from a study of T cells in Graves' hyperthyroidism and ophthalmopathy (dated by TCRdb to about 2019). General notes on the study: Peripheral blood was sampled at the time of initial diagnosis, prior to any treatment. The 100 discovery patients were randomly split 7:3 into training and test sets. To identify TCR V-J signatures that set the groups apart, the researchers used a discovery cohort of about a hundred patients, made up of 40 to 45 with Graves' ophthalmopathy and some 58 with stable Graves' hyperthyroidism. Thyroid tissue and blood T-cell repertoires from six Graves' hyperthyroidism patients were also compared in the study. Whether ophthalmopathy could be predicted prospectively was tested in an independent validation cohort made up of fewer than 20 hyperthyroidism patients plus 17 patients who later progressed to ophthalmopathy. Following sampling, methimazole starting at 30 mg daily was given to hyperthyroidism patients, and high-dose intravenous methylprednisolone was given to ophthalmopathy patients. The paper reports TCR Vbeta CDR3 sequencing of some 140 peripheral blood samples: some 44 ophthalmopathy, under 80 hyperthyroidism and 17 progressor patients.

On the study overall, not on this receptor specifically: In validation, progression to ophthalmopathy was predicted by the model with roughly 71% sensitivity and nearly 75% specificity, a median of approximately 6.5 months before onset. Sample size was not statistically predetermined, and investigators were not blinded to group allocation. Blood samples also contained most of the expanded thyroid clonotypes (frequency above 0.001), which suggests that blood repertoires may reflect thyroid immune responses. A model built on a 13 V-J signature distinguished ophthalmopathy from stable hyperthyroidism, reaching approximately 89% sensitivity and about 81% specificity in cross-validation and 80%/75% in testing.

Moderately to severely active disease, a Clinical Activity Score of at least 3, a NOSPECS grade of at least 4, and a duration under 3 months were present in ophthalmopathy patients. The study excluded patients with uncontrolled infections, other autoimmune diseases, pregnancy or lactation. Diagnoses were established on the basis of clinical symptoms, serum thyroxine and TRAb, thyroid ultrasound, and orbital computed tomography. PBMCs were isolated from about 9.1 ml of fresh peripheral blood by Ficoll-Paque density gradient centrifugation. Total RNA was extracted using Trizol reagent, and RNA quality was assessed on an Agilent 2100 Bioanalyzer. Sequencing used blood. The TCR comes from a woman in her thirties or forties with Graves' ophthalmopathy.

The nucleotides are TGTGCCAGCAGCCCCAGTGTAGCGGGGGGGCCGGGGACCCAGTACTTC. This translates into CASSPSVAGGPGTQYF. The chain is assembled from TRBV3-1 and TRBJ2-5; TRBD2 agrees with 11 junctional bases. V and J are trimmed by 4 bases and 7 bases, and the gene matches miss 11 bases of the junction. As encoded in the germline V gene (reference sequence), CDR1 is LGHDT while CDR2 is YNNKEL. The cysteine opens and the phenylalanine closes a CDR3 of 16 amino acids. CDR3 DNA is the only sequence kept; it has 48 bases, read in frame from the first base.